The rows below give T cell receptor beta chains drawn from one sample of a study of T cells in localized non-small cell lung cancer. Clones were read by immunoSEQ multiplex PCR, and TCRdb kept only the in-frame ones, dropping some. The repertoire holds 30,000 to 40,000 clones, around 86% seen once, with 6.4% in the top ten. Sequenced here: peripheral blood, sampled before any cancer treatment. These receptor sequences come from a man aged 35-69 years with stage I lung adenocarcinoma. Each CDR3 is given with its conserved first and last residue. The order of the fields is J gene, V gene, CDR3 protein.

>TRBJ2-2|TRBV11-1
CASIPTGVNTGELFF
>TRBJ2-3|TRBV5-4
CASSTTGTTDTQYF
>TRBJ2-1|TRBV9
CASSVGSGTTLKQFF
>TRBJ2-1|TRBV5-1
CASSAATGGKEQFF
>TRBJ1-2|TRBV15
CATSRDSGTGAYGYTF
>TRBJ2-1|TRBV16
CASSQSDEQFF
>TRBJ1-2|TRBV5-1
CASSLGEGLSYTF
>TRBJ2-1|TRBV10-3
CAISLTSGKDNEQFF
>TRBJ2-1|TRBV18
CASSPNIGANEQFF
>TRBJ1-2|TRBV27
CASSSLRAGDYGYTF
>TRBJ2-5|TRBV28
CASKFLEKETQYF
>TRBJ2-3|TRBV9
CASSVGPPTSPDTQYF
>TRBJ2-1|TRBV7-2
CASSSPGNEQFF
>TRBJ2-1|TRBV7-3
CASSPRGRSSYNEQFF
>TRBJ2-1|TRBV11-3
CASSLRTGRYNEQFF
>TRBJ2-7|TRBV2
CASMPRDYEQYF
>TRBJ1-1|TRBV7-9
CASSRSGGNTEAFF
>TRBJ2-2|TRBV9
CASSGGYLRAGELFF
>TRBJ1-1|TRBV7-9
CASSPDSLNTEAFF
>TRBJ1-2|TRBV28
CASSLPGVGANYGYTF
>TRBJ2-3|TRBV15
CATSRDPGQGPDTQYF
>TRBJ2-5|TRBV30
CAWSVGISGSLKETQYF
>TRBJ2-1|TRBV5-1
CASSYTGGEYNEQFF
>TRBJ1-1|TRBV28
CASSPDSTGLTEAFF
>TRBJ2-7|TRBV4-2
CASSQGKSGYEQYF
>TRBJ2-4|TRBV2
CASSVWEGAVAKNIQYF
>TRBJ1-1|TRBV5-1
CASSLAKGEDTEAFF
>TRBJ1-5|TRBV28
CASSSFTAYNQPQHF
>TRBJ2-3|TRBV27
CASSGLGTSTSTDTQYF
>TRBJ2-3|TRBV7-2
CASSSTTSGRTDTQYF
>TRBJ2-7|TRBV7-2
CASSPGTSGPSYEQYF
>TRBJ1-5|TRBV29-1
CSVGGGAQPQHF
>TRBJ1-4|TRBV28
CATLQGLREKLFF
>TRBJ2-5|TRBV7-8
CASSHIGGGGETQYF
>TRBJ2-7|TRBV28
CASIALSSYEQYF
>TRBJ2-7|TRBV9
CASSPRQGVYEQYF
>TRBJ2-7|TRBV5-1
CASSLGISSYEQYF
>TRBJ1-1|TRBV13
CASVDSTLNGGTEAFF
>TRBJ2-7|TRBV28
CASSSGQSKQYF
>TRBJ2-1|TRBV10-3
CAIGGTKYNEQFF
>TRBJ2-3|TRBV10-2
CANPGLPSGDTQYF
>TRBJ1-3|TRBV4-3
CASSQGYGTAGNTIYF
>TRBJ2-5|TRBV28
CASTASQETQYF
>TRBJ2-1|TRBV29-1
CSVDYRTGSNEQFF
>TRBJ2-3|TRBV5-4
CASSLRLAGPTDTQYF
>TRBJ1-2|TRBV13
CASSLTVAGRGDGYTF
>TRBJ1-1|TRBV9
CASSLSGPGNVFF
>TRBJ2-7|TRBV7-2
CASSFRYEQYF
>TRBJ2-7|TRBV6-1
CASSEAGSREQYF
>TRBJ2-7|TRBV2
CASSGEVAYEQYF
>TRBJ2-2|TRBV7-9
CASSDRTGNTGELFF
>TRBJ2-5|TRBV28
CASSLDGRYETQYF
>TRBJ1-2|TRBV2
CASSEARGVSYGYTF
>TRBJ2-2|TRBV5-1
CASSLGRVAPGGELFF
>TRBJ2-1|TRBV7-2
CASSSSSSSYNEQFF